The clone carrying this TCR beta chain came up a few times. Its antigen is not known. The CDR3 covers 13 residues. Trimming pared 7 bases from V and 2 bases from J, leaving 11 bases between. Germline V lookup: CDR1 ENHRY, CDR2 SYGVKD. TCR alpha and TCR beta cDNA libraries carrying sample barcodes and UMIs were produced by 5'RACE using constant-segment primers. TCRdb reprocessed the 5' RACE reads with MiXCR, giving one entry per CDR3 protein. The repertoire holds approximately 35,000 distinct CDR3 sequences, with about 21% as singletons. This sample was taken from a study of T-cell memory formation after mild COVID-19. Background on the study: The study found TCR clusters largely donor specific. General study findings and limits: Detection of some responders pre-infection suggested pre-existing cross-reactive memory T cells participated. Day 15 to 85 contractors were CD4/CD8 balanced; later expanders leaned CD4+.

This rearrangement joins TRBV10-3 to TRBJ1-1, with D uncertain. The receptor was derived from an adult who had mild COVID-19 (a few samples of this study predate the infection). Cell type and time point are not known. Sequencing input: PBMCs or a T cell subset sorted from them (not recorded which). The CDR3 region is CAIMRTENTEAFF. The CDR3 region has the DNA TGTGCCATCATGAGGACGGAAAACACTGAAGCTTTCTTT.